The present T cell receptor (beta chain) was sequenced within a study of PD-L1 blockade in urothelial cancer. It was locally advanced or metastatic urothelial carcinoma that patients had. Some clones are missing from TCRdb's copy, which holds only in-frame ones; the method was immunoSEQ multiplex PCR. The table lists about 100,000 clones, approximately 86% of them singletons. In regard to this clone: As yet, its antigen is unknown.

J was trimmed by 6 bases and V by 6 bases; bases with no gene match: 9. Germline loops: CDR1 MNHEY, CDR2 SVGAGI. The CDR3 is made up of 14 amino acids. Study-level findings and limits: It was durable-benefit patients whose tumor-associated blood clones expanded more at 3 weeks.

V usage is TRBV6-5 and J usage is TRBJ2-7; 9 bases agree with TRBD1. The clonotype was recovered from a man between 50 and 59 years old with urothelial cancer. Sequenced here: PBMCs, sampled around atezolizumab (anti-PD-L1) treatment. The CDR3: CASRSTGGLGEQYF. DNA of the CDR3: TGTGCCAGCAGGTCGACAGGGGGGCTGGGCGAGCAGTACTTC.